One TCR beta chain is described in this entry. The data derive from a study of blood T cell repertoires in COVID-19. The wider study: There were acute and convalescent COVID-19 samples, and they came from the United States, Italy and Spain. In each case, the material was cDNA or gDNA derived from T cells, B-cell-depleted T cells, or PBMCs.

V shed 5 bases and J 3 bases; nucleotides not matched to a gene: 5. The CDR3 totals 14 residues. Germline V gene data show CDR1 as KGHSH and CDR2 as LQKENI. How the authors handled the data: Reference gene primer amplification gave nucleated cell count estimates. Sequenced by immunoSEQ multiplex PCR; TCRdb stores in-frame clones only, minus some. V and J calls plus clone size are reproduced from that table; the DNA served to infer D and trimming. Of a few hundred thousand clones detected, about four fifths appear once; the ten largest clones hold approximately 2%. The source of this sequence is a man between 25 and 39 years old who had recovered from COVID-19. The chain recombines TRBV18 with TRBJ2-7; 9 bases agree with TRBD1. Source material: peripheral blood. The CDR3 region is CASSGGTGYYEQYV. The CDR3 region has the DNA TGTGCCAGCTCAGGAGGGACAGGGTACTACGAGCAGTACGTC.